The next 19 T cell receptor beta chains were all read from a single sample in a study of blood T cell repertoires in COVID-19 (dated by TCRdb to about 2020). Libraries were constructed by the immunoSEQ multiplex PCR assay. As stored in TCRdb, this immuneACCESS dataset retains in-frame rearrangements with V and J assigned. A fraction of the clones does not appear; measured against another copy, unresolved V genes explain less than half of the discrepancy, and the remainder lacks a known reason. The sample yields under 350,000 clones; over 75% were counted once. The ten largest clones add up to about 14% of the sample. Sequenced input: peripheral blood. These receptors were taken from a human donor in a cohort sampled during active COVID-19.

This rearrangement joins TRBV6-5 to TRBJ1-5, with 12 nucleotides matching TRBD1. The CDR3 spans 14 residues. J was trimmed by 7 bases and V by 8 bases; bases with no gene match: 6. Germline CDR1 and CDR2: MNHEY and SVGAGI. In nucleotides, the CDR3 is TGTGCCAGCGGGGGGACAGGGGGCCGACAGCCCCAGCATTTT. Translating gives CASGGTGGRQPQHF.

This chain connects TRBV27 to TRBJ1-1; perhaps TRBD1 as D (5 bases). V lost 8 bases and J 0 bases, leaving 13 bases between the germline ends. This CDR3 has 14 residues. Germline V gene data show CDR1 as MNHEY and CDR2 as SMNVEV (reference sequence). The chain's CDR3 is CASSLTVMNTEAFF. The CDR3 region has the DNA TGTGCCAGCTCCCTGACAGTTATGAACACTGAAGCTTTCTTT.

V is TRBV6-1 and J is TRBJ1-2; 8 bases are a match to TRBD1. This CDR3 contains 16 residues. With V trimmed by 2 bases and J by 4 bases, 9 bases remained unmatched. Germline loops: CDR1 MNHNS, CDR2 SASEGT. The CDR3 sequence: CASSEWGGQVVYGYTF. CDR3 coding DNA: TGTGCCAGCAGTGAATGGGGGGGACAGGTCGTCTATGGCTACACCTTC.

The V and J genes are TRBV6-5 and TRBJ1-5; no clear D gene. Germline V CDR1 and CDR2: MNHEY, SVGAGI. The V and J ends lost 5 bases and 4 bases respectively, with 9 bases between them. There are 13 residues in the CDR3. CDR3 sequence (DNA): TGTGCCAGCAGTCCTACAGAGAATCAGCCCCAGCATTTT. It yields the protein CASSPTENQPQHF.

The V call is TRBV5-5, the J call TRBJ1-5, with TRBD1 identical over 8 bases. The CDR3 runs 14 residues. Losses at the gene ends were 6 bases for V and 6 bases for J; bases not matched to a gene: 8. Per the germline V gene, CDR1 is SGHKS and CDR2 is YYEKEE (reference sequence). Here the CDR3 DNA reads TGTGCCAGCACCCAGACAGGGGTCGGTCAGCCCCAGCATTTT. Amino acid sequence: CASTQTGVGQPQHF.

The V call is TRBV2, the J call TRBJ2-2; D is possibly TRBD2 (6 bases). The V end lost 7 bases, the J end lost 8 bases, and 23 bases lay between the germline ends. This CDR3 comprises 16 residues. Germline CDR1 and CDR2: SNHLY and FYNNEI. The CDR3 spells CASTAGLASGGGELFF. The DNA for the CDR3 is TGTGCCAGCACCGCGGGCCTTGCCAGCGGAGGGGGGGAGCTGTTTTTT.

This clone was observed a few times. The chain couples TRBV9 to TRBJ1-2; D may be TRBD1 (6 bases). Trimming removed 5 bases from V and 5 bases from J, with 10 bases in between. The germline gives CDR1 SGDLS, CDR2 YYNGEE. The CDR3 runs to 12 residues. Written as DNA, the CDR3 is TGTGCCAGCAGGGGGAGGGGGTATGGCTACACCTTC. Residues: CASRGRGYGYTF.

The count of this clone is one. The CDR3: CASRPGQASYEQYF. The CDR3 DNA reads TGTGCCAGCAGGCCGGGACAGGCCTCCTACGAGCAGTACTTC. V and J are TRBV2 and TRBJ2-7; the match to TRBD1 covers 8 bases. The CDR3 spans 14 residues. With 6 bases clipped from V and 0 bases from J, the junction kept 4 bases outside the gene matches. Germline CDR1 reads SNHLY; CDR2 reads FYNNEI.

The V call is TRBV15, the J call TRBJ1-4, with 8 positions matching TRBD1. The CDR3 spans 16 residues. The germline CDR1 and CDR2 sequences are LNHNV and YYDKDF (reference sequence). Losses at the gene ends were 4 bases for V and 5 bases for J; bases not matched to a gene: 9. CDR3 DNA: TGTGCCACCAGCAAGATGGACAGGGCCAGGAATGAAAAACTGTTTTTT. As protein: CATSKMDRARNEKLFF.

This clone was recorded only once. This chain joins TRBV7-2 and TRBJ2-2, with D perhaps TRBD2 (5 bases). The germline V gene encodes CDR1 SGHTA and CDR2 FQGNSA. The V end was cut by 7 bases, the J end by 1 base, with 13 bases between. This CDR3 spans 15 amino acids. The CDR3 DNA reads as TGTGCCAGCACCCCGCGGGCTATGAACACCGGGGAGCTGTTTTTT. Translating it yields CASTPRAMNTGELFF.

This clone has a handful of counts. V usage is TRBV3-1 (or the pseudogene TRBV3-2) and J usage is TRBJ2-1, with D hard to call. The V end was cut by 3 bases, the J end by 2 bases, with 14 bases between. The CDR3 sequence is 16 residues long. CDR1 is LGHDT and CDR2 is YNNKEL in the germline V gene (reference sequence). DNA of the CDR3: TGTGCCAGCAGCCATCGTTGGCTCCTAGCCTACAATGAGCAGTTCTTC. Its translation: CASSHRWLLAYNEQFF.

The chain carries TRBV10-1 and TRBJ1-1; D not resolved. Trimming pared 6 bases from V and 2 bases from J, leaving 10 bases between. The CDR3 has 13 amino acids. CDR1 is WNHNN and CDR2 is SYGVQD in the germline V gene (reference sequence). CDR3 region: CASRRGTNTEAFF. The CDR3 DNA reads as TGCGCCAGCAGGAGAGGCACCAACACTGAAGCTTTCTTT.

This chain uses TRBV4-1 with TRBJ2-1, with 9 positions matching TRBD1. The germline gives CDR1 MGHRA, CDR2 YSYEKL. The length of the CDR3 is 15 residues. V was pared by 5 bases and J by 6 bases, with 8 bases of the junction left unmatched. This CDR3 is CASSTRDRVSNEQFF. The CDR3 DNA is TGCGCCAGCAGCACCCGGGACAGGGTATCCAATGAGCAGTTCTTC.

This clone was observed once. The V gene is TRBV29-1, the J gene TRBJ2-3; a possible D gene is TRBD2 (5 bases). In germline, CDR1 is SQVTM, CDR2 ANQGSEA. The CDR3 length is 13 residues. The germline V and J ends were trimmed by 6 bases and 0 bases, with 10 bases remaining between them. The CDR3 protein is CSVTRLSTDTQYF. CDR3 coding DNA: TGCAGCGTAACAAGACTAAGCACAGATACGCAGTATTTT.

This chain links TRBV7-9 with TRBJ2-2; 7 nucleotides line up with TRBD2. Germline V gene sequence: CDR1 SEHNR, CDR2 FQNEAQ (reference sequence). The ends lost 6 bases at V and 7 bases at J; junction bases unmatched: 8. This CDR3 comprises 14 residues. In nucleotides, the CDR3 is TGTGCCAGCAGTTCCTACGGGGGGAGCGGGGAGCTGTTTTTT. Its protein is CASSSYGGSGELFF.

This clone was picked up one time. For the CDR3, the DNA is TGTGCCAGTAGTATACAAAACAGAGGGCAAGAGACCCAGTACTTC. Translating it yields CASSIQNRGQETQYF. This sequence joins TRBV19 and TRBJ2-5, with a weak D call TRBD2 (5 bases). Germline V CDR1 and CDR2: LNHDA, SQIVND (reference sequence). The CDR3 contains 15 residues. Trimming removed 2 bases from V and 2 bases from J, with 12 bases in between.

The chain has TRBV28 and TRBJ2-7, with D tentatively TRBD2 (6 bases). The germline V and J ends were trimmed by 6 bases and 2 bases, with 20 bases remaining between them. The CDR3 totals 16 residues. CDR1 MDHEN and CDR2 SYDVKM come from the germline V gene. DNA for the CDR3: TGTGCCAGCAGAGCCCCACCCGGGACTGGAACCTACGAGCAGTACTTC. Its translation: CASRAPPGTGTYEQYF.

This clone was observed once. CDR3 DNA: TGTGCCAGCAGCTTGGGACTAGCGATCGCCGGGGAGCTGTTTTTT. Residues: CASSLGLAIAGELFF. This rearrangement joins TRBV5-5 to TRBJ2-2, with 8 bases that match TRBD2. The J segment lost 6 bases and the V segment lost 0 bases, leaving 4 bases of the junction unmatched. Per the germline V gene, CDR1 is SGHKS and CDR2 is YYEKEE (reference sequence). The CDR3 has 15 residues.

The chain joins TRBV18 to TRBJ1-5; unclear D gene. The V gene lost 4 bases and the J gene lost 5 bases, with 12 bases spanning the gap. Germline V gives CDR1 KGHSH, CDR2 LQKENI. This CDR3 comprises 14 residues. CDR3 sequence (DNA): TGTGCCAGCTCACAGGCAGGTCTACATCAGCCCCAGCATTTT. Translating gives CASSQAGLHQPQHF.